The clone carrying this TCR beta chain was found many times. The data were obtained in a study of T cells in Graves' hyperthyroidism and ophthalmopathy. Regions amplified from RNA transcripts were the TCR beta CDR3 regions. The HTBI primer set drove a first-round RT-PCR of the TCR CDR3. TCRdb re-called the multiplex PCR reads with MiXCR, one entry per CDR3 protein. The sample consists of roughly 500,000 distinct CDR3 sequences, about 14% of them appearing once. Per germline, CDR1 LGHNT and CDR2 FRNRAP. The CDR3 covers 14 residues. V gave up 1 base and J gave up 2 bases; unmatched junction bases: 2. Fresh peripheral blood, around 9.2 ml of it, supplied the PBMCs.

The chain uses TRBV12-5 and TRBJ2-7, with 7 positions matching TRBD1. Sequenced sample: blood. The TCR originated in a woman between 25 and 40 years old with Graves' hyperthyroidism that later progressed to Graves' ophthalmopathy. CDR3 residues: CASGLGQGAYEQYF. CDR3 DNA: TGTGCTAGTGGTTTGGGCCAGGGGGCCTACGAGCAGTACTTC.